The 8 T cell receptor beta chains listed next were all sequenced from one sample in a study of beta chain features in type 1 diabetes. General study points: Shortening that was moderate but significant affected the TCRB CDR3s of Type 1 diabetes patients in all four CD4+ subsets.

The whole isolated RNA underwent reverse transcription, so sequencing captured expressed TCRB transcripts. Repertoires were generated with immunoSEQ multiplex PCR, while TCRdb's copy carries only in-frame clones and drops some. This repertoire shows about 340,000 clones, 13% found once; its top ten account for 0.015%. Antigen specificity for these receptors is unknown. The sequenced sample consisted of naive CD4+ T cells from blood. The receptors here all came from a woman younger than 30 with type 1 diabetes.

The CDR3 protein is CASRPQSGSMFF. The CDR3 nucleotides read TGTGCCAGTAGGCCACAAAGCGGGAGTATGTTCTTC. J is TRBJ2-1 and V is TRBV19, with TRBD2 matching 8 bases. The CDR3 runs to 12 residues. CDR1 and CDR2 (germline): LNHDA, SQIVND (reference sequence). V shed 6 bases and J 15 bases; nucleotides not matched to a gene: 10.

This clone was seen more than once but under ten times. V and J are TRBV19 and TRBJ2-1; possible D gene TRBD2, 6 bases. Germline lookup yields CDR1 LNHDA and CDR2 SQIVND (reference sequence). The CDR3 loop spans 13 amino acids. V lost 3 bases, J lost 9 bases, and 12 bases lay in between. The CDR3 loop is CASSIPRRGEQFF. CDR3 coding DNA: TGTGCCAGTAGTATTCCCCGGAGGGGTGAGCAGTTCTTC.

This clone has just a few counts. The rearrangement joins TRBV7-6 to TRBJ2-1; D might be TRBD1 (5 bases). The CDR3 loop spans 15 amino acids. Trimming removed 5 bases at V and 0 bases at J, with 11 bases between. CDR1 SGHVS and CDR2 FNYEAQ come from the germline V gene. CDR3 nucleotides: TGTGCCAGCAGCCTCAGGGTGGGCTCCTACAATGAGCAGTTCTTC. Protein sequence: CASSLRVGSYNEQFF.

This chain connects TRBV18 to TRBJ2-7, with 13 bases aligning to TRBD2. Germline trimming cut 3 bases from V and 1 base from J; bases unmatched to any gene: 3. Germline loops: CDR1 KGHSH, CDR2 LQKENI. The CDR3 spans 16 residues. In nucleotides, the CDR3 is TGTGCCAGCTCACCGGGACTAGCGGGACGTTCCTACGAGCAGTACTTC. This codes for CASSPGLAGRSYEQYF.

The chain recombines TRBV20-1 with TRBJ2-3, with TRBD2 as a possible D gene (6 bases). The CDR3 is 9 residues long. V lost 8 bases, J lost 9 bases, and 9 bases lay in between. Germline V gene sequence: CDR1 DFQATT, CDR2 SNEGSKA (reference sequence). For the CDR3, the DNA is TGCAGTCCGGGACTCACGCAGTATTTT. Encoded protein: CSPGLTQYF.

This chain uses TRBV28 with TRBJ1-4; D may be TRBD1 (6 bases). This CDR3 comprises 14 residues. V was pared by 4 bases and J by 7 bases, with 13 bases between. Per the germline V gene, CDR1 is MDHEN and CDR2 is SYDVKM. In DNA, the CDR3 is TGTGCCAGCAGTTCCGAGGGGGTGGGTGAAAAACTGTTTTTT. This translates into CASSSEGVGEKLFF. Variable domain in full (rest from reference TRBV28 and TRBJ1-4): DVKVTQSSRYLVKRTGEKVFLECVQDMDHENMFWYRQDPGLGLRLIYFSYDVKMKEKGDIPEGYSVSREKKERFSLILESASTNQTSMYLCASSSEGVGEKLFFGSGTQLSVL.

J is TRBJ2-2 and V is TRBV5-1; TRBD1 aligns across 7 bases. Germline lookup yields CDR1 SGHRS and CDR2 YFSETQ. V was clipped by 0 bases and J by 7 bases; unmatched bases: 12. The CDR3 is 17 residues long. The CDR3 DNA sequence: TGCGCCAGCAGCTTGGCCGAGTCAGGGGGTCTTGTCGGGGAGCTGTTTTTT. Its translation is CASSLAESGGLVGELFF.

In this sample, this clone turned up many times. This rearrangement joins TRBV15 to TRBJ2-1; D gene unclear. The CDR3 spans 14 residues. Germline lookup yields CDR1 LNHNV and CDR2 YYDKDF (reference sequence). V was clipped by 0 bases and J by 4 bases, with 7 bases between them. CDR3 region: CATSRDAGYNEQFF. The CDR3, as DNA: TGTGCCACCAGCAGAGACGCCGGGTACAATGAGCAGTTCTTC.